These 22 T cell receptor beta chains share one sample of origin, sequenced in a study of blood T cell repertoires in COVID-19. This table comes from immunoSEQ multiplex PCR, and its TCRdb copy is limited to in-frame clones, with some not included. There are 150,000 to 200,000 clones in the sample; roughly 88% occur only once, and about a tenth lies in the top ten. The source material was peripheral blood. The source of these receptors is a woman older than 75 with active or convalescent COVID-19.

V usage is TRBV7-2 and J usage is TRBJ1-1, with a tentative D call TRBD1 (5 bases). Germline V gives CDR1 SGHTA, CDR2 FQGNSA. V was shortened by 6 bases and J by 3 bases, with 17 bases between the two germline ends. There are 15 residues in the CDR3. The CDR3 DNA sequence: TGTGCCAGCAGTCAGATCTATGGGGGGTACACTGAAGCTTTCTTT. Residues: CASSQIYGGYTEAFF. The full variable domain, rest sourced from reference TRBV7-2 and TRBJ1-1, is GAGVSQSPSNKVTEKGKDVELRCDPISGHTALYWYRQSLGQGLEFLIYFQGNSAPDKSGLPSDRFSAERTGGSVSTLTIQRTQQEDSAVYLCASSQIYGGYTEAFFGQGTRLTVV.

This clone occurred once. The chain recombines TRBV30 with TRBJ1-1; unclear D gene. The CDR3 runs to 13 residues. V dropped 1 base and J dropped 0 bases, with 6 bases sitting between them. Germline V lookup: CDR1 GTSNPN, CDR2 SVGIG (reference sequence). The CDR3 DNA reads TGTGCCTGGAGTGCAGGTCTGAACACTGAAGCTTTCTTT. Protein sequence: CAWSAGLNTEAFF.

This chain uses TRBV2 with TRBJ1-4; 8 nucleotides align to TRBD1. Germline values: CDR1 SNHLY, CDR2 FYNNEI. The junction had 8 bases not matched to a gene; V was cut back by 6 bases and J by 8 bases. The CDR3 runs to 14 residues. CDR3 nucleotides: TGTGCCAGCAGCCTAACAGGGGGAAGGGAAAAACTGTTTTTT. It specifies CASSLTGGREKLFF.

This chain links TRBV24-1 with TRBJ1-5; 9 nucleotides agree with TRBD1. J was trimmed by 2 bases and V by 3 bases; bases with no gene match: 4. CDR3 length equals 16 residues. From germline, CDR1 is KGHDR and CDR2 SFDVKD. The CDR3 sequence is CATSDSRTGGNQPQHF. The CDR3 DNA reads as TGTGCCACCAGTGATAGTCGGACAGGGGGCAATCAGCCCCAGCATTTT.

V usage is TRBV3-1 (or the pseudogene TRBV3-2) and J usage is TRBJ2-7, with 9 nucleotides matching TRBD1. V shed 4 bases and J 6 bases; nucleotides not matched to a gene: 4. Germline V gives CDR1 LGHDT, CDR2 YNNKEL (reference sequence). The CDR3 extends over 13 amino acids. The CDR3 region is CASSLQGAGEQYF. The CDR3, as DNA: TGTGCCAGCAGCCTACAGGGGGCCGGCGAGCAGTACTTC.

As DNA, the CDR3 is TGTGCCAGTAGCCAGGGGGCCGGGTATGGCTACACCTTC. This encodes CASSQGAGYGYTF. The chain is built from TRBV19 and TRBJ1-2, with TRBD1 matching 8 bases. CDR1 and CDR2 (germline): LNHDA, SQIVND (reference sequence). After removal of 6 bases from V and 5 bases from J, the junction contained 5 bases not matched to a gene. The CDR3 is 13 residues long. The complete variable domain, with remaining parts taken from reference TRBV19 and TRBJ1-2, reads DGGITQSPKYLFRKEGQNVTLSCEQNLNHDAMYWYRQDPGQGLRLIYYSQIVNDFQKGDIAEGYSVSREKKESFPLTVTSAQKNPTAFYLCASSQGAGYGYTFGSGTRLTVV.

CDR3 in DNA: TGCGCCAGCAGCTTGGGACAGGCCTACTCTGGAAACACCATATATTTT. It codes for CASSLGQAYSGNTIYF. V gene TRBV5-1 combines with J gene TRBJ1-3, with D perhaps TRBD1 (6 bases). The CDR3 runs to 16 residues. V lost 0 bases, J lost 0 bases, and 10 bases lay in between. The germline V gene encodes CDR1 SGHRS and CDR2 YFSETQ.

V and J are TRBV10-3 and TRBJ1-2; the D gene is possibly TRBD1 (5 bases). V was cut by 7 bases and J by 6 bases, with 9 bases left in between. The germline gives CDR1 ENHRY, CDR2 SYGVKD. The CDR3 consists of 11 residues. CDR3 region: CAITQGNGYTF. The CDR3 DNA reads as TGTGCCATCACGCAGGGTAATGGCTACACCTTC.

The chain has TRBV29-1 and TRBJ2-7, with 10 bases lining up with TRBD1. V lost 3 bases to trimming and J lost 2 bases; unmatched junction nucleotides: 4. The CDR3 sequence is 14 residues long. Germline V gene lookup returns CDR1 SQVTM and CDR2 ANQGSEA. CDR3 DNA sequence: TGCAGCGTTGAGGGACAGGGGTTCCCCTACGAGCAGTACTTC. This translates into CSVEGQGFPYEQYF.

The chain uses TRBV11-2 and TRBJ2-3; 10 nucleotides agree with TRBD2. V shed 4 bases and J 3 bases; nucleotides not matched to a gene: 7. The germline V gene encodes CDR1 SGHAT and CDR2 FQNNGV. This CDR3 comprises 16 residues. In DNA form, the CDR3 reads TGTGCCAGCAGCTCCGTGAGCGGGGGGGCAACAGATACGCAGTATTTT. Protein: CASSSVSGGATDTQYF.

V gene TRBV5-4 combines with J gene TRBJ1-1; D may be TRBD1 (5 bases). The CDR3 is 11 amino acids. V was cut by 5 bases and J by 9 bases, with 11 bases left in between. CDR1 is SGHNT and CDR2 is YYREEE in the germline V gene (reference sequence). CDR3 protein: CASRQGEKAFF. The CDR3 coding sequence is TGTGCCAGCAGGCAGGGTGAGAAAGCTTTCTTT.

This clone was observed a single time. Here the CDR3 DNA reads TGTGCCAGCAGCTCACCGGAGGGACCAAGCTCCTACAATGAGCAGTTCTTC. Its translation: CASSSPEGPSSYNEQFF. The V and J genes are TRBV28 and TRBJ2-1; D might be TRBD2 (6 bases). CDR3 length equals 17 residues. The V and J ends lost 6 bases and 0 bases respectively, with 18 bases between them. The germline V gene encodes CDR1 MDHEN and CDR2 SYDVKM.

This chain connects TRBV19 to TRBJ1-1; 10 bases align to TRBD1. Trimming removed 5 bases from V and 7 bases from J; junction bases left unmatched: 7. Germline CDR1 is LNHDA and CDR2 is SQIVND (reference sequence). The CDR3 totals 14 residues. CDR3 loop: CASSLRQGADEAFF. CDR3 nucleotide sequence: TGTGCCAGTAGTCTTCGACAGGGGGCAGATGAAGCTTTCTTT.

This chain links TRBV7-8 with TRBJ2-6; tentative D call: TRBD1 (6 bases). The CDR3 length is 19 residues. V lost 5 bases and J 0 bases, leaving 20 bases between the germline ends. Germline V gene lookup returns CDR1 SGHVS and CDR2 FQNEAQ. CDR3 nucleotides: TGTGCCAGCAGCCACTCCGCTTGGGGGCCGAGCTCTGGGGCCAACGTCCTGACTTTC. Residues: CASSHSAWGPSSGANVLTF.

V gene TRBV7-3 combines with J gene TRBJ2-5; 7 positions agree with TRBD2. The germline CDR1 and CDR2 sequences are SGHTA and FQGTGA. V trimming: 4 bases; J trimming: 2 bases; junction bases outside the gene matches: 7. The CDR3 extends over 15 amino acids. In nucleotides, the CDR3 is TGTGCCAGCAGCTCCTGGGGAGGGCGTCAAGAGACCCAGTACTTC. Its protein is CASSSWGGRQETQYF.

This clone was picked up a small number of times. The CDR3 DNA sequence: TGTGCCAGCAGCGCTGGAGGGGACAATGAGCAGTTCTTC. Its translation: CASSAGGDNEQFF. V is TRBV9 and J is TRBJ2-1; tentative D call: TRBD2 (6 bases). The CDR3 is 13 amino acids. The ends were cut back, 3 bases at V and 5 bases at J, with 9 bases in the middle. The V gene's germline CDR1 is SGDLS and CDR2 YYNGEE.

The chain recombines TRBV11-2 with TRBJ2-7; 10 positions match TRBD1. V trimming: 0 bases; J trimming: 6 bases; junction bases outside the gene matches: 2. Looked up from germline, CDR1 is SGHAT and CDR2 is FQNNGV. This CDR3 has 14 residues. CDR3 residues: CASSLDRTGGEQYF. Here the CDR3 DNA reads TGTGCCAGCAGCTTAGATAGGACAGGGGGCGAGCAGTACTTC.

J is TRBJ1-4 and V is TRBV5-1; 12 bases align to TRBD1. Losses at the gene ends were 0 bases for V and 8 bases for J; bases not matched to a gene: 5. This CDR3 contains 16 residues. From germline, CDR1 is SGHRS and CDR2 YFSETQ. The DNA for the CDR3 is TGCGCCAGCAGCTTGGGGGGACAGGGGGCGCGAGAAAAACTGTTTTTT. This translates into CASSLGGQGAREKLFF.

The chain combines TRBV7-2 with TRBJ1-2, with TRBD1 matching 7 bases. Losses at the gene ends were 5 bases for V and 4 bases for J; bases not matched to a gene: 10. Germline loops: CDR1 SGHTA, CDR2 FQGNSA. The CDR3 runs to 15 residues. The CDR3 sequence is CASSHIDRDGYGYTF. DNA for the CDR3: TGTGCCAGCAGCCATATTGACAGGGACGGCTATGGCTACACCTTC.

This clone was observed a single time. This chain joins TRBV5-1 and TRBJ2-2, with TRBD1 matching 10 bases. This CDR3 has 14 amino acids. Germline assignment: CDR1 SGHRS and CDR2 YFSETQ. J lost 5 bases, V lost 4 bases, and 2 bases had no gene match. The CDR3 nucleotides read TGCGCCAGCAGCAAGGGACAGGGGACCGGGGAGCTGTTTTTT. The encoded protein is CASSKGQGTGELFF. Full variable domain (remainder filled in from reference TRBV5-1 and TRBJ2-2): KAGVTQTPRYLIKTRGQQVTLSCSPISGHRSVSWYQQTPGQGLQFLFEYFSETQRNKGNFPGRFSGRQFSNSRSEMNVSTLELGDSALYLCASSKGQGTGELFFGEGSRLTVL.

CDR3 sequence (DNA): TGTGCCAGCTCACCAGATCCTCGGGGTTACGAGCAGTACTTC. It is translated as CASSPDPRGYEQYF. This sequence joins TRBV18 and TRBJ2-7; TRBD2 might be the D (5 bases). The germline V gene encodes CDR1 KGHSH and CDR2 LQKENI. The CDR3 is 14 residues long. Trimming took off 2 bases at V and 4 bases at J, with 12 bases between the two ends. Full variable domain (remainder filled in from reference TRBV18 and TRBJ2-7): NAGVMQNPRHLVRRRGQEARLRCSPMKGHSHVYWYRQLPEEGLKFMVYLQKENIIDESGMPKERFSAEFPKEGPSILRIQQVVRGDSAAYFCASSPDPRGYEQYFGPGTRLTVT.

The chain recombines TRBV10-3 with TRBJ2-7; a weak D match, TRBD1 (5 bases). The CDR3 has 13 residues. Germline V CDR1 and CDR2: ENHRY, SYGVKD. V was shortened by 5 bases and J by 7 bases, with 15 bases between the two germline ends. This chain's CDR3 is CAISPGLVREQYF. The CDR3 nucleotides are TGTGCCATCAGTCCAGGGTTAGTGAGAGAGCAGTACTTC.